Each of the 8 T cell receptor beta chains below was sequenced from the same sample in a study of cytomegalovirus exposure and HLA in healthy donors. The PCR ran on 60 Vbeta and 13 Jbeta primers. Only in-frame clones appear in the TCRdb table, and some are missing; sequencing was by immunoSEQ multiplex PCR. In the table there are over 150,000 clones, roughly four fifths of which are singletons. The sequencing input was PBMCs. Source of these receptors: a man between 60 and 75 years old in good health and CMV-seronegative.

This clone was recorded only once. The J gene is TRBJ2-1, the V gene TRBV14; 7 positions match TRBD2. V lost 4 bases to trimming and J lost 0 bases; unmatched junction nucleotides: 6. The CDR3 is 16 amino acids. Germline CDR1 reads SGHDN; CDR2 reads FVKESK. The CDR3 coding sequence is TGTGCCAGCAGCCGATCAGCGGGACCCTCCTACAATGAGCAGTTCTTC. Residues: CASSRSAGPSYNEQFF.

This chain uses TRBV4-1 with TRBJ2-5; the match to TRBD2 covers 10 bases. The CDR3 extends over 18 amino acids. CDR1 and CDR2 from the germline V gene are MGHRA and YSYEKL. J lost 1 base, V lost 5 bases, and 13 bases had no gene match. The CDR3 coding sequence is TGCGCCAGCAGCAAGGAAGCGGGAGGGGCCGGGGGCCAAGAGACCCAGTACTTC. This sequence encodes CASSKEAGGAGGQETQYF.

The genes are TRBV5-1 and TRBJ2-1; 10 bases match TRBD2. CDR1 and CDR2 from the germline V gene are SGHRS and YFSETQ. The CDR3 has 16 residues. Losses at the gene ends were 2 bases for V and 7 bases for J; bases not matched to a gene: 9. CDR3 sequence reads: CASSLVGTSVWNEQFF. The DNA of the CDR3 is TGCGCCAGCAGCTTAGTCGGGACTAGCGTATGGAATGAGCAGTTCTTC.

The chain joins TRBV5-6 to TRBJ2-1; 8 bases line up with TRBD1. This CDR3 region has 18 residues. Germline-derived CDR1 and CDR2 are SGHDT and YYEEEE. The V gene end was trimmed by 4 bases and the J gene end by 4 bases; junction bases not matched to a gene: 16. The CDR3 DNA reads as TGTGCCAGCAGCCGAACGGGCTGGACAGGGACTTCATACAATGAGCAGTTCTTC. Translation gives CASSRTGWTGTSYNEQFF.

CDR3 sequence reads: CASSYSIASSYEQYF. CDR3 nucleotides: TGTGCCAGCAGTTACTCGATAGCCAGCTCCTACGAGCAGTACTTC. The chain combines TRBV6-5 with TRBJ2-7; D gene uncertain. This CDR3 contains 15 residues. The V gene's germline CDR1 is MNHEY and CDR2 SVGAGI. The V end was cut by 0 bases, the J end by 0 bases, with 9 bases between.

A remark on this clone: Distinct nucleotide sequences in the sample also encode this CDR3. V gene TRBV9 combines with J gene TRBJ1-2, with D perhaps TRBD1 (5 bases). Trimming pared 1 base from V and 6 bases from J, leaving 10 bases between. In germline, CDR1 is SGDLS, CDR2 YYNGEE. The CDR3 consists of 13 residues. CDR3 sequence: CASSVSQVDGYTF. CDR3 bases: TGTGCCAGCAGCGTATCACAGGTAGATGGCTACACCTTC.

The chain couples TRBV7-7 to TRBJ2-5; 7 bases map to TRBD1. The germline V gene encodes CDR1 SSHAT and CDR2 FNYEAQ (reference sequence). V shed 4 bases and J 1 base; nucleotides not matched to a gene: 6. The CDR3 consists of 15 residues. The CDR3 sequence is CASSSASGGQETQYF. In DNA, the CDR3 is TGTGCCAGCAGCTCAGCCTCAGGGGGCCAAGAGACCCAGTACTTC.

A few counts support this clone. The chain joins TRBV9 to TRBJ2-5; D possibly corresponds to TRBD2 (6 bases). This CDR3 region has 14 residues. Germline V gives CDR1 SGDLS, CDR2 YYNGEE. V was shortened by 0 bases and J by 5 bases, with 11 bases between the two germline ends. CDR3 sequence reads: CASSVAGGVETQYF. CDR3 nucleotides: TGTGCCAGCAGCGTAGCCGGCGGGGTGGAGACCCAGTACTTC.